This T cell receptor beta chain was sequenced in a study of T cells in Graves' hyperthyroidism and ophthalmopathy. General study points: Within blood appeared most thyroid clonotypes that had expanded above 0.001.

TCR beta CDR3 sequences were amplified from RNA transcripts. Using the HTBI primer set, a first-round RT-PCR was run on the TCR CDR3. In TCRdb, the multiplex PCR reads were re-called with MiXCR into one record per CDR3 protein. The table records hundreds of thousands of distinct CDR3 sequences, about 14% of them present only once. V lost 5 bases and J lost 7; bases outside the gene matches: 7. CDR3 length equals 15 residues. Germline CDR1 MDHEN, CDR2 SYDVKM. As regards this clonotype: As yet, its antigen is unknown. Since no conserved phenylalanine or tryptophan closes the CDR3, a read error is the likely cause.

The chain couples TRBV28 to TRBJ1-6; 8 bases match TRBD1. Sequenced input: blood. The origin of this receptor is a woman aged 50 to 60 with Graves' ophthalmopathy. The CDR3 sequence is CASSQQDRANSPLHL. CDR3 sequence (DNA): TGTGCCAGCAGTCAGCAGGACAGGGCCAATTCACCCCTCCACCTT.